This T cell receptor (beta chain) was captured in a study of cytomegalovirus exposure and HLA in healthy donors (dated by TCRdb to about 2017). In terms of the full investigation: In an earlier analysis of approximately 500 of the donors, 276 Gb of sequence data and just under 120 million unique TCR beta sequences from about 190 million T cells were reported. About 280 gigabases of sequencing data and 70 million to 95 million unique TCR sequences made up an early release that covered roughly 670 HLA-typed donors. The genetic ancestry cluster associated with self-reported Caucasian donors included 80% to 90% of the approximately 430 genotyped donors. The study aimed to test whether signatures of past pathogen exposure could be identified by cataloging public T cell receptors. The study used immunosequencing to profile the T cell repertoires of under 700 subjects and linked those repertoires to cytomegalovirus serostatus. Besides the first cohort of roughly 660 subjects, a separate validation cohort made up of roughly 120 different subjects was used. High-throughput TCR immunosequencing, statistical association of individual TCRs with disease status, and machine learning were combined to predict cytomegalovirus infection status. A later analysis re-examined previously published TCR beta repertoires from around 670 donors and added high-resolution HLA genotyping to investigate patterns of TCR occurrence. In the later analysis, no new phenotypic data were used to find candidate immune exposures; instead, reliance was placed on TCR beta sequences and their occurrence across donors. An earlier analysis of roughly 580 of the donors used high-throughput TCR beta sequencing to judge whether each TCR beta V gene segment behaved as functional or pseudogenic. Donor age, sex, ethnicity and CMV serostatus were compiled together with the repertoire data. A later genetic analysis took genome-wide SNP genotypes for about three fifths of the roughly 670 donors and used that subset as a discovery cohort. Every repertoire in the discovery cohort had been generated on one and the same sequencing platform. Class I and class II HLA loci were covered by the typing at four-digit resolution. Typing coverage varied by locus: about 620-630 donors for A, B, C, DRB1 and DQB1; approximately 500 for DQA1; 600 to 610 for DPA1; more than 450 for DPB1. Four to six DR-DQ haplotypes were handled as single units for association and clustering, since linkage in the cohort was strong. Across around 400 genotyped donors of the cohort, an average of approximately 240,000 unique TCR beta nucleotide sequences per donor were sequenced, and roughly a sixth of those sequences were non-productive. Beyond this particular receptor, the publication reports: A later genetic analysis associated a missense DCLRE1C variant with V-gene and J-gene trimming of TCR beta chains, and an independent cohort replicated the association. According to a later analysis, TCR association rates differed among HLA loci, with DRB1 alleles showing the most associated TCRs and HLA-C alleles showing the fewest. Linkage disequilibrium might explain the correlated functional status among segregating V segments, but an unknown experimental factor could not be ruled out. In a later analysis, more than 15,000 TCR beta sequences were associated with specific HLA alleles at a false discovery rate of 0.05. The study listed 164 TCR beta chains as associated with cytomegalovirus. According to a later genetic analysis, donors in an Asian-associated ancestry cluster had fewer N-insertions in productive TCRs than the approximately 650-donor mean. A cluster of highly shared sequence variants was judged likely to represent a technical artifact of the sequencing pipeline. In a later analysis, most CMV-associated TCR beta chains were found to appear HLA-restricted, with HLA associations seemingly driven largely by CMV exposure. Several of the top co-occurrence clusters appeared to be linked to parvovirus B19, influenza, CMV and Epstein-Barr virus, according to a later analysis. Sequencing depth was assumed to be roughly uniform across donors in the presence/absence analyses, though that assumption may not hold. Assigning TCR associations to individual alleles was difficult when HLA alleles, especially DR and DQ, strongly co-occurred. In an earlier analysis of under 600 of the donors, most TCR beta V segments were observed in productive rearrangements about 90% or about 30% of the time, broadly matching IMGT annotations. Most TCR sequences were observed very rarely across donors, whereas some public TCRs were present in many individuals. The classifier was reported to diagnose cytomegalovirus status with high specificity and sensitivity in both the original cohort and the validation cohort. A further reported finding was that TCR beta sequences accurately predicted the HLA-A and HLA-B alleles for most subjects in the first cohort. According to the authors, the approach could potentially be generalized to other disease states and immunological phenotypes. The cohort was sequenced for TCR beta chains only, and without alpha or paired-chain data the features that could be detected were limited. For the cohort, immune exposure information was limited to CMV serostatus. HLA typing was unavailable for some donors at each locus, so association tests used only the typed subset. Compared with equally common non-associated chains, HLA-associated TCR beta chains in a later analysis were more clonally expanded and had lower generation probabilities. The 87-base-pair reads could not distinguish some IMGT-functional V segments, including TRBV6-2 and TRBV6-3, so those segments were excluded. Three of the identified cytomegalovirus-associated TCR beta chains were confirmed in vitro to be specific for cytomegalovirus antigens. Over 15 rarely observed V segments, including chromosome 9 orphons, were excluded from the earlier analysis of a few hundred of the donors because counts were too low.

CDR1 and CDR2 are drawn from the germline V gene: KGHSH, LQKENI. From its cysteine to its phenylalanine, the CDR3 spans 14 amino acids. Only the CDR3 part of the read is kept: 42 bases, read in frame from the first base. V is shortened by 5 bases, J by 5 bases, and the region joining them spans 15 bases. Libraries came from the immunoSEQ multiplex PCR assay. For the multiplex PCR, a mixture combining 60 forward primers for TCR Vbeta segments and 13 reverse primers for TCR Jbeta segments was used. A multiplex PCR assay on genomic DNA amplified the CDR3 region of rearranged TCR beta genes. The Illumina HiSeq System was used to sequence the amplified TCR beta libraries as 87-base-pair reads. As for the original processing: In a later analysis, approximately 74 million unique TCR beta chains were counted across the approximately 640 repertoires, and approximately 11 million of these chains were shared by at least two donors. A nearest-neighbor algorithm error-corrected the raw reads and collapsed the reads into unique sequences, merging closely related sequences to remove PCR and sequencing errors. CDR3 sequences were aligned to IMGT reference sequences to assign V, D and J gene segments. For a sequence to be retained, a match of at least six nucleotides was required to both a V gene segment and a J gene segment. Rearrangements were called productive when the CDR3 lacked stop codons and stayed in frame with V and J; all others were non-productive. Following IMGT convention, CDR3 was defined as the stretch from the second conserved V-encoded cysteine up to the conserved J-encoded phenylalanine. In an earlier analysis of more than 550 of the donors, sequences lacking an unambiguous match to a single V gene segment were excluded. In an earlier analysis of around 600 of the donors, V segments were called functional above 56.7% productive rearrangements and were called segregating when the between-donor standard deviation exceeded 5%. A statistical classification framework was developed to diagnose cytomegalovirus status using the catalog of TCR beta chain sequences. A later analysis assigned V and J genes by comparing TCR nucleotide sequences with IMGT/GENE-DB human TR gene sequences. A later analysis assigned CDR3 sequences and most-parsimonious VDJ recombination scenarios with the TCRdist pipeline. In a later analysis, every TCR beta chain was defined by the combination of its CDR3 amino acid sequence and its V-gene family, and reads without a unique V-gene family were dropped. A later analysis removed 500 to 650 highly shared, low-generation-probability nucleotide sequences to deal with suspected cross-contamination and a sequencing artifact. In a later analysis, a clonal expansion index was calculated for each public chain from normalized within-repertoire ranks of inferred template counts. A later analysis computed generation probabilities with a VDJ recombination model fitted to out-of-frame rearrangements, and checked the results against IGoR. In a later analysis, hypergeometric tests were used to score TCR-TCR, TCR-HLA and TCR-CMV co-occurrence, with a repertoire-size bias correction applied to TCR pairs. A later analysis estimated false discovery rates by permuting HLA or CMV assignments 20 times. In a later analysis, co-occurring TCRs were grouped using DBSCAN, with TCRdist sequence similarity added in when clustering inside HLA-allele-positive subsets. Co-occurrence clustering excluded repertoires with fewer than 30,000 or more than 120,000 public chains, plus five with anomalous nucleotide sharing. As stored in TCRdb, this immuneACCESS dataset retains in-frame rearrangements with V and J assigned. A fraction of the clones does not appear; measured against another copy, unresolved V genes explain less than half of the discrepancy, and the remainder lacks a known reason. Clone size and the V and J calls come from that table; the DNA yielded D and trimming. The sample records 150,000 or so clones, less than 80% of which are singletons. The ten largest clones capture roughly 0.82% of the sample.

The cohort consisted of some 730 healthy bone marrow donors. At the time of sampling, every cohort member was nominally healthy, though immune exposures that went unrecorded were likely present. The donor tested CMV seronegative and was one of the 352 seronegative cohort members. A peripheral blood sample was collected from each donor, and TCR beta sequencing was performed on peripheral blood mononuclear cells. Genomic DNA extraction from the blood cell samples was performed with the Qiagen DNeasy Blood Extraction Kit. About this clone itself: This clone's antigen is unknown. Within one base of it there is no much larger clone, and no base qualities were kept.

Here the chain combines TRBV18 and TRBJ2-5; TRBD2 is a weak D gene call, 6 bases matching. Sequenced input: PBMCs. This TCR came from a female donor in good health and CMV-seronegative. The bases read TGTGCCAGCTCAGAACCGGGAGTGGGGGAGACCCAGTACTTC. Its amino acids are CASSEPGVGETQYF. Where the CDR3 stops, the reference TRBV18 and TRBJ2-5 genes take over; the full variable domain is NAGVMQNPRHLVRRRGQEARLRCSPMKGHSHVYWYRQLPEEGLKFMVYLQKENIIDESGMPKERFSAEFPKEGPSILRIQQVVRGDSAAYFCASSEPGVGETQYFGPGTRLLVL.